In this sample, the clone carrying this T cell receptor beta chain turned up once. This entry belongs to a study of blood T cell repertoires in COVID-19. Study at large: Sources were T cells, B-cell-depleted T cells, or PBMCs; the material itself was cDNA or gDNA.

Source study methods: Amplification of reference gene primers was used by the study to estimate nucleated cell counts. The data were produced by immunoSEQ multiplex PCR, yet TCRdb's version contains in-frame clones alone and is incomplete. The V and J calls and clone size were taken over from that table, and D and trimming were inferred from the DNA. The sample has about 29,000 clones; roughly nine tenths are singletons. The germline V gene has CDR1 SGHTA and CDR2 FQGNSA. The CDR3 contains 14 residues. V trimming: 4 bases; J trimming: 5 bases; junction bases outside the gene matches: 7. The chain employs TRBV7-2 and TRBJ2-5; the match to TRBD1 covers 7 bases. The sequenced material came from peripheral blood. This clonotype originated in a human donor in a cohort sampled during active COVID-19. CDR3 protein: CASSSPTGLETQYF. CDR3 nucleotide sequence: TGTGCCAGCAGCTCTCCGACAGGGTTGGAGACCCAGTACTTC. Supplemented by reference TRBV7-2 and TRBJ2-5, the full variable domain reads GAGVSQSPSNKVTEKGKDVELRCDPISGHTALYWYRQSLGQGLEFLIYFQGNSAPDKSGLPSDRFSAERTGGSVSTLTIQRTQQEDSAVYLCASSSPTGLETQYFGPGTRLLVL.